The rows below give T cell receptor beta chains drawn from one sample of a study of blood T cell repertoires in COVID-19. The repertoire was sequenced with immunoSEQ multiplex PCR; TCRdb's copy has only in-frame clones and lacks some. The table lists roughly 360,000 clones, 81% of them singletons. The sample was peripheral blood. Receptors were obtained from a human donor with acute or convalescent COVID-19. The donor label of this sample is uncertain. CDR3s include the opening cysteine and the closing phenylalanine or tryptophan. D genes are given only for firm matches. Rows may omit the clone size; those that give it use once, few, many or a size class.

V gene,J gene,clone size,D gene,CDR3 protein,CDR3 DNA
TRBV11-2,TRBJ2-1,.,.,CASSSGRGRGYNEQFF,TGTGCCAGCAGCAGCGGGCGGGGACGAGGGTACAATGAGCAGTTCTTC
TRBV5-1,TRBJ1-1,.,.,CASSLVRNTEAFF,TGCGCCAGCAGCTTGGTGAGGAACACTGAAGCTTTCTTT
TRBV18,TRBJ1-1,.,TRBD1,CASSKGQGGTEAFF,TGTGCCAGCTCAAAGGGACAGGGGGGCACTGAAGCTTTCTTT
TRBV2,TRBJ2-5,.,TRBD2,CASSERGLAGETQYF,TGTGCCAGCAGTGAAAGAGGTCTAGCGGGGGAGACCCAGTACTTC
TRBV11-3,TRBJ1-1,.,TRBD1,CASSFPGGLNTEAFF,TGTGCCAGCAGCTTCCCAGGGGGCTTGAACACTGAAGCTTTCTTT
TRBV4-1,TRBJ1-1,.,.,CASSQPGGAAAFF,TGCGCCAGCAGCCAACCCGGCGGCGCGGCCGCTTTCTTT
TRBV28,TRBJ1-1,.,.,CASTSYPWQFMNTEAFF,TGTGCCAGCACCTCTTACCCGTGGCAGTTCATGAACACTGAAGCTTTCTTT
TRBV19,TRBJ2-2,.,.,CASSPTRDRADTGELFF,TGTGCCAGTAGTCCCACCCGGGATAGGGCAGACACCGGGGAGCTGTTTTTT
TRBV5-6,TRBJ1-5,.,.,CASSRGFGDNQPQHF,TGTGCCAGCAGCCGGGGATTCGGAGATAATCAGCCCCAGCATTTT
TRBV6-2/TRBV6-3,TRBJ1-6,.,.,CASSYRGLQGVRAYNSPLHF,TGTGCCAGCAGTTATAGGGGGTTACAGGGAGTTCGGGCCTATAATTCACCCCTCCACTTT
TRBV6-1,TRBJ1-5,.,.,CASSEPGRGRNQPQHF,TGTGCCAGCAGTGAACCGGGCAGGGGCAGAAATCAGCCCCAGCATTTT
TRBV20-1,TRBJ2-1,.,TRBD1,CSASGQGREQFF,TGCAGTGCTAGTGGACAGGGGCGCGAGCAGTTCTTC
TRBV30,TRBJ1-3,.,.,CAWSRGMGFLIYF,TGTGCCTGGAGTAGGGGAATGGGATTCCTCATATATTTT
TRBV27,TRBJ2-2,.,TRBD1,CASSLFLQGAGELFF,TGTGCCAGCAGTTTATTCCTACAGGGGGCCGGGGAGCTGTTTTTT
TRBV5-1,TRBJ2-1,few,.,CASSLNRWTGPGNEQFF,TGCGCCAGCAGCTTGAATCGTTGGACTGGTCCCGGGAATGAGCAGTTCTTC
TRBV18,TRBJ2-2,.,TRBD2,CASSPGLAGWSGELFF,TGTGCCAGCTCACCGGGACTAGCGGGATGGTCCGGGGAGCTGTTTTTT
TRBV4-2,TRBJ1-6,once,TRBD1,CASSRDLRDGTGGSPLHF,TGTGCCAGCAGCCGTGATCTTCGGGATGGGACAGGGGGATCACCCCTCCACTTT
TRBV6-4,TRBJ1-1,.,.,CASSQFMNTEAFF,TGTGCCAGCAGCCAGTTTATGAACACTGAAGCTTTCTTT
TRBV4-1,TRBJ2-7,.,.,CASSQDGAGDSYEQYF,TGCGCCAGCAGCCAAGATGGCGCGGGCGACTCCTACGAGCAGTACTTC
TRBV30,TRBJ1-1,.,.,CAWSVLNRPNTEAFF,TGTGCCTGGAGTGTACTGAACAGGCCGAACACTGAAGCTTTCTTT
TRBV3-1/TRBV3-2,TRBJ2-5,.,TRBD2,CASSQGSSSGGVETQYF,TGTGCCAGCAGCCAAGGCTCCTCCAGCGGGGGCGTAGAGACCCAGTACTTC
TRBV24-1,TRBJ2-7,.,TRBD1,CATSETGGGYEQYF,TGTGCCACCAGTGAGACAGGGGGCGGTTACGAGCAGTACTTC
TRBV30,TRBJ2-1,.,.,CAWSGLNSGNEQFF,TGTGCCTGGAGTGGCCTTAATTCAGGCAATGAGCAGTTCTTC
TRBV4-2,TRBJ1-2,.,TRBD1,CASSQITGTASEGYTF,TGTGCCAGCAGCCAAATCACCGGGACAGCCTCGGAGGGCTACACCTTC
TRBV7-2,TRBJ2-5,.,TRBD2,CASSSSGRGETQYF,TGTGCCAGCAGCTCCAGCGGGAGGGGGGAGACCCAGTACTTC